The present TCR beta chain was sequenced within a study of CD8+ T cells in alopecia areata. The treatment here: oral pan-JAK inhibitor, 5-10 mg twice daily. Once RNA had been extracted, it was reverse transcribed into cDNA to act as the sequencing template. Profiled with immunoSEQ multiplex PCR; TCRdb holds only in-frame clones, not every one. The table shows tens of thousands of clones, with 60% to 80% occurring only once. The specimen was CD8+ T cells sorted from blood, collected at week 44, from a patient treated with tofacitinib. The TCR sequence derives from a human donor with alopecia areata.

CDR3 DNA sequence: TGTGCCAGCAGCCCCCGGGACAGGGAAATGGTCGGGGAGCTGTTTTTT. This encodes CASSPRDREMVGELFF. The chain recombines TRBV7-8 with TRBJ2-2, with 9 bases matching TRBD1. Germline V gene sequence: CDR1 SGHVS, CDR2 FQNEAQ. This CDR3 has 16 amino acids. V was pared by 5 bases and J by 7 bases, with 11 bases of the junction left unmatched.